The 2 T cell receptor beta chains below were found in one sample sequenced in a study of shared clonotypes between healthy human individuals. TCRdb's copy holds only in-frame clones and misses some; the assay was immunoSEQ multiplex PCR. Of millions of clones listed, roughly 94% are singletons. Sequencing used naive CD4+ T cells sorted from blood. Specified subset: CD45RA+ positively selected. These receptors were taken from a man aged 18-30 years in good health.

CDR3 in DNA: TGTGCCAGCTCACCATTAACGACAGGGCGGAATGGCTACACCTTC. This sequence encodes CASSPLTTGRNGYTF. The chain is built from TRBV18 and TRBJ1-2, with 7 bases identical to TRBD1. Germline lookup yields CDR1 KGHSH and CDR2 LQKENI. V lost 2 bases and J lost 6; bases outside the gene matches: 9. The CDR3 loop spans 15 amino acids.

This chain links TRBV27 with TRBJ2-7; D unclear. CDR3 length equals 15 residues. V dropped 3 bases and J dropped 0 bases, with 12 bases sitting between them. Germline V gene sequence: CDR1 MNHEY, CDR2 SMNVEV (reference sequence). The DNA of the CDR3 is TGTGCCAGCAGTTTCGAACCGGGTGCCTCCTACGAGCAGTACTTC. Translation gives CASSFEPGASYEQYF.